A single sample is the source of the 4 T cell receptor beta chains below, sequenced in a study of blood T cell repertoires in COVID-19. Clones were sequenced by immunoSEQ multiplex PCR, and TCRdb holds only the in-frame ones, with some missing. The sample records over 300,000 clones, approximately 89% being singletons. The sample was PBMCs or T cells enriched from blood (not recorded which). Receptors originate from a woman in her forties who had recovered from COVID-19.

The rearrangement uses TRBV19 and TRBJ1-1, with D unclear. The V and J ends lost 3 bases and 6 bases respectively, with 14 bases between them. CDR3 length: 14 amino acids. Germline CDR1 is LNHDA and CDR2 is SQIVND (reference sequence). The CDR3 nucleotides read TGTGCCAGTAGTATCAAGAGGTACGGGTCTGAAGCTTTCTTT. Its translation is CASSIKRYGSEAFF.

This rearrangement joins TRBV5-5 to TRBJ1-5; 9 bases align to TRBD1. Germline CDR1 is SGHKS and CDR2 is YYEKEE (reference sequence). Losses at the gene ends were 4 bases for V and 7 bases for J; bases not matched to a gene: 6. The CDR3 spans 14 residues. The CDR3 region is CASSPRQGGQPQHF. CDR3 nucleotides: TGTGCCAGCAGCCCTAGACAGGGGGGACAGCCCCAGCATTTT.

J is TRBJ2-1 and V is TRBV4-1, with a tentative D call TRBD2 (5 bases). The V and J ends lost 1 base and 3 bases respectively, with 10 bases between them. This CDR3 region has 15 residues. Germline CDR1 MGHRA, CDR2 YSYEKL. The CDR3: CASSQGEGRYNEQFF. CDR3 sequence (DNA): TGCGCCAGCAGCCAAGGAGAGGGCCGCTACAATGAGCAGTTCTTC.

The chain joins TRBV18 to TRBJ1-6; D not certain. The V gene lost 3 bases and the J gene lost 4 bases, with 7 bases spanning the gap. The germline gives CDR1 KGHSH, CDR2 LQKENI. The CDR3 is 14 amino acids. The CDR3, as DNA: TGTGCCAGCTCACCTGCGGGTTATAATTCACCCCTCCACTTT. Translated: CASSPAGYNSPLHF. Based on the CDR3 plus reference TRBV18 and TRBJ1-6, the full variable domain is NAGVMQNPRHLVRRRGQEARLRCSPMKGHSHVYWYRQLPEEGLKFMVYLQKENIIDESGMPKERFSAEFPKEGPSILRIQQVVRGDSAAYFCASSPAGYNSPLHFGNGTRLTVT.